A single sample is the source of the 10 T cell receptor beta chains below, sequenced in a study of cytomegalovirus exposure and HLA in healthy donors (dated by TCRdb to between 2016 and 2019). The method was the immunoSEQ multiplex PCR assay. Here the immuneACCESS table is served through TCRdb, limited to in-frame sequences with V and J called. Missing clones are a known gap in these copies; in checked studies unresolved V genes cover under half, and the rest lacks a known reason. For this sample the table gives about 200,000 clones, of which around 83% were detected only once. The ten biggest clones cover roughly 13% of the sample. Sequencing was performed on PBMCs. The receptors here all came from a woman aged 30 to 39 in good health and CMV-seropositive.

V usage is TRBV29-1 and J usage is TRBJ1-4; TRBD1 is a possible D gene (6 bases). Germline V gene lookup returns CDR1 SQVTM and CDR2 ANQGSEA. This CDR3 has 12 amino acids. V was shortened by 4 bases and J by 8 bases, with 11 bases between the two germline ends. CDR3 residues: CSVGTGGEKLFF. The DNA of the CDR3 is TGCAGCGTTGGGACTGGGGGCGAAAAACTGTTTTTT.

The V call is TRBV6-5, the J call TRBJ1-1, with D perhaps TRBD1 (6 bases). In germline, CDR1 is MNHEY, CDR2 SVGAGI. The CDR3 is 15 amino acids. V was shortened by 0 bases and J by 0 bases, with 8 bases between the two germline ends. DNA of the CDR3: TGTGCCAGCAGTTACTCTGGGGACATGAACACTGAAGCTTTCTTT. Translated: CASSYSGDMNTEAFF.

The chain has TRBV19 and TRBJ1-2; tentatively, D is TRBD1 (6 bases). The CDR3 has 14 residues. The V gene's germline CDR1 is LNHDA and CDR2 SQIVND (reference sequence). The V and J ends lost 1 base and 8 bases respectively, with 14 bases between them. This chain's CDR3 is CASSIGRGTRGYTF. CDR3 nucleotide sequence: TGTGCCAGTAGTATAGGTCGAGGGACACGCGGCTACACCTTC. The whole variable domain, filled in from reference TRBV19 and TRBJ1-2, reads DGGITQSPKYLFRKEGQNVTLSCEQNLNHDAMYWYRQDPGQGLRLIYYSQIVNDFQKGDIAEGYSVSREKKESFPLTVTSAQKNPTAFYLCASSIGRGTRGYTFGSGTRLTVV.

The chain has TRBV6-1 and TRBJ2-7, with TRBD1 identical over 11 bases. The CDR3 is 15 residues long. Germline V gene data show CDR1 as MNHNS and CDR2 as SASEGT. Trimming removed 6 bases from V and 4 bases from J; junction bases left unmatched: 8. The CDR3 sequence is CASSPQDRGLYEQYF. Here the CDR3 DNA reads TGTGCCAGCAGCCCTCAGGACAGGGGGCTATACGAGCAGTACTTC.

The chain carries TRBV5-4 and TRBJ2-3; D possibly corresponds to TRBD2 (6 bases). CDR1 is SGHNT and CDR2 is YYREEE in the germline V gene (reference sequence). This CDR3 has 15 residues. Trimming took 3 bases from V and 3 from J, leaving 14 bases between them. Here the CDR3 reads CASSSIRDSTDTQYF. CDR3 DNA sequence: TGTGCCAGCAGCTCCATCCGGGACTCAACAGATACGCAGTATTTT.

The V and J genes are TRBV5-4 and TRBJ2-3; D may be TRBD2 (6 bases). V dropped 0 bases and J dropped 6 bases, with 14 bases sitting between them. This CDR3 is 15 amino acids long. CDR1 and CDR2 from the germline V gene are SGHNT and YYREEE (reference sequence). This chain's CDR3 is CASSLGGRTSDTQYF. The CDR3 nucleotides are TGTGCCAGCAGCTTGGGAGGCCGAACTAGCGATACGCAGTATTTT.

The rearrangement links TRBV29-1 to TRBJ1-1; 9 bases align to TRBD1. CDR3 size: 15 residues. J gave up 2 bases and V 6 bases, and 10 bases lay outside the gene matches. In germline, CDR1 is SQVTM, CDR2 ANQGSEA. In nucleotides, the CDR3 is TGCAGCGTAACACCGGGACAGGGTTCAAACACTGAAGCTTTCTTT. Translation: CSVTPGQGSNTEAFF.

This clone was recorded once. V usage is TRBV20-1 and J usage is TRBJ2-5; D unclear. The CDR3 consists of 10 residues. Trimming took off 7 bases at V and 5 bases at J, with 8 bases between the two ends. Per germline, CDR1 DFQATT and CDR2 SNEGSKA (reference sequence). The CDR3 DNA is TGCAGTGTCGAGAGGGAGACCCAGTACTTC. This gives the protein CSVERETQYF.

The gene calls are TRBV30 and TRBJ2-3, with D hard to call. The CDR3 has 13 amino acids. Looked up from germline, CDR1 is GTSNPN and CDR2 is SVGIG (reference sequence). V was trimmed by 7 bases and J by 0 bases, leaving 11 bases between them. The CDR3 is CASLADSTDTQYF. In DNA form, the CDR3 reads TGTGCCTCCCTCGCGGATAGCACAGATACGCAGTATTTT. Complete variable domain (other parts from reference TRBV30 and TRBJ2-3): SQTIHQWPATLVQPVGSPLSLECTVEGTSNPNLYWYRQAAGRGLQLLFYSVGIGQISSEVPQNLSASRPQDRQFILSSKKLLLSDSGFYLCASLADSTDTQYFGPGTRLTVL.

The chain combines TRBV10-3 with TRBJ1-5; 7 bases are a match to TRBD1. Trimming removed 8 bases from V and 1 base from J; junction bases left unmatched: 8. There are 15 residues in the CDR3. Germline V gene lookup returns CDR1 ENHRY and CDR2 SYGVKD. The CDR3 DNA reads TGTGCCATCGGAAGGGACAGCAAGAGCAATCAGCCCCAGCATTTT. This codes for CAIGRDSKSNQPQHF.